The entry below describes one TCR beta chain. The data originate from a study of blood T cell repertoires in COVID-19. Whole-study context: Material from acute and convalescent COVID-19 was sourced from the United States, Italy and Spain.

There are 13 residues in the CDR3. V was pared by 2 bases and J by 3 bases, with 7 bases between. CDR1 SGHAT and CDR2 FQNNGV come from the germline V gene. Per the authors' pipeline: Cell counts per sample came from amplifying reference gene primers. The protocol was immunoSEQ multiplex PCR, while the TCRdb copy is restricted to in-frame clones and leaves out a portion. That table supplies the V and J calls and clone size; D and trimming were determined from the DNA. The data show 30,000 to 35,000 clones, with roughly four fifths seen just once and around 41% held by the top ten. J is TRBJ2-5 and V is TRBV11-2, with D unclear. Sequenced input: peripheral blood. The sequence derives from a man aged 80 or over with active or convalescent COVID-19. The DNA for the CDR3 is TGTGCCAGCAGCTTATCCACGGAAGAGACCCAGTACTTC. It encodes CASSLSTEETQYF.